This T cell receptor beta chain was documented in a study of blood T cells in healthy people across ages. The authors ran a second PCR of about 6 to 11 cycles using a sample-barcoded 5' primer and a J-beta primer mix. TCRdb reprocessed the 5' RACE reads via MiXCR and lists one record per CDR3 protein. This sample yields roughly 560,000 distinct CDR3 sequences, of which around 24% are seen a single time; just over 8.5% belongs to the top ten. V shed 4 bases and J shed 1 base, with 19 bases lying between them. There are 17 residues in the CDR3. Germline V gene sequence: CDR1 SGHKS, CDR2 YYEKEE (reference sequence). The same sample was also studied in work on T cells of mothers and their children.

The chain carries TRBV5-5 and TRBJ2-3; D call uncertain. Sequencing was carried out using blood. This sequence was found in a boy younger than 18 in good health. CDR3 sequence reads: CASSPDRTTWGTDTQYF. The CDR3 DNA sequence: TGTGCCAGCAGCCCCGACCGGACCACATGGGGCACAGATACGCAGTATTTT.